This T cell receptor beta chain was profiled in a study of T cell responses to AZD1222 COVID-19 vaccine. Broader study findings: Females made up more of the donors, who were largely white British, and clonal diversity may have come out too low. Baseline antibody screening turned up just six seropositive AZD1222 recipients. Every sample of the repertoires postdated the peak T cell response.

Data came from immunoSEQ multiplex PCR; TCRdb stores just in-frame clones and leaves some out. The sample records fewer than 110,000 clones, around nine tenths being singletons. Note on this clone: Its antigen is as yet unknown.

CDR1 is LGHDT, CDR2 YNNKEL, per germline (reference sequence). V lost 0 bases and J lost 5, with 13 bases in between. The CDR3 sequence is 15 residues long. The sequences come from peripheral blood, collected 28 days after the second AZD1222 dose. V usage is TRBV3-1 (or the pseudogene TRBV3-2) and J usage is TRBJ1-1; tentative D call: TRBD1 (6 bases). This receptor was taken from an adult who received the AZD1222 COVID-19 vaccine. The CDR3 is CASSQEGGIGTEAFF. The CDR3 nucleotides read TGTGCCAGCAGCCAAGAAGGGGGAATCGGTACTGAAGCTTTCTTT.